What follows are 10 T cell receptor beta chains derived from one specimen sequenced in a study of cytomegalovirus exposure and HLA in healthy donors. Some clones are missing from TCRdb's copy, which holds only in-frame ones; the method was immunoSEQ multiplex PCR. This table holds 100,000 to 150,000 clones, around 96% found once. The sequencing sample was made of PBMCs. The source is a man aged 18 to 30 in good health and CMV-seronegative.

The gene calls are TRBV5-6 and TRBJ1-1; possible D gene TRBD1, 5 bases. This CDR3 has 14 amino acids. Deletions cut 3 bases from V and 6 bases from J, with 15 bases between. Germline values: CDR1 SGHDT, CDR2 YYEEEE. CDR3 in DNA: TGTGCCAGCAGCTCGTACTCAGGGATGGCTGAAGCTTTCTTT. Translated: CASSSYSGMAEAFF.

The chain has TRBV11-3 and TRBJ2-2, with D maybe TRBD1 (7 bases). The CDR3 loop spans 17 amino acids. Germline V CDR1 and CDR2: SGHNT, YENEEA. V gave up 5 bases and J gave up 5 bases, with 21 bases separating them. This chain's CDR3 is CASSHPGGLGRTGELFF. The CDR3, as DNA: TGTGCCAGCAGCCACCCAGGGGGGCTGGGGCGAACCGGGGAGCTGTTTTTT.

The V call is TRBV5-1, the J call TRBJ2-7, with 7 nucleotides matching TRBD1. The V segment lost 4 bases and the J segment 1 base; nucleotides outside the gene matches: 5. Germline lookup yields CDR1 SGHRS and CDR2 YFSETQ. The CDR3 totals 14 residues. The CDR3 loop reads CASSLRTGSYEQYF. The DNA of the CDR3 is TGCGCCAGCAGCCTAAGGACAGGTTCCTACGAGCAGTACTTC.

The rearrangement joins TRBV11-3 to TRBJ1-1; TRBD1 is a possible D gene (6 bases). V lost 1 base to trimming and J lost 10 bases, with 10 bases between them. In germline, CDR1 is SGHNT, CDR2 YENEEA. This CDR3 contains 12 residues. The CDR3 region is CASSLAGARAFF. DNA of the CDR3: TGTGCCAGCAGCTTAGCAGGGGCGCGAGCTTTCTTT. The whole variable domain, filled in from reference TRBV11-3 and TRBJ1-1, reads EAGVVQSPRYKIIEKKQPVAFWCNPISGHNTLYWYLQNLGQGPELLIRYENEEAVDDSQLPKDRFSAERLKGVDSTLKIQPAELGDSAVYLCASSLAGARAFFGQGTRLTVV.

This clone has just one count. V is TRBV14 and J is TRBJ2-3; possibly TRBD2 for D (7 bases). Trimming left V 3 bases short and J 7 bases short, with 20 bases between. In germline, CDR1 is SGHDN, CDR2 FVKESK. The CDR3 is made up of 16 amino acids. CDR3 nucleotide sequence: TGTGCCAGCAGCCACCCCCAGCAGCGCGGGGGCTATACGCAGTATTTT. Translated: CASSHPQQRGGYTQYF.

CDR3 protein: CVGRTEVNYGYTF. The CDR3 DNA sequence: TGTGTAGGAAGGACGGAGGTTAACTATGGCTACACCTTC. This chain joins TRBV6-1 and TRBJ1-2; no clear D gene. The CDR3 has 13 residues. Germline V gene sequence: CDR1 MNHNS, CDR2 SASEGT.

The J gene is TRBJ2-2, the V gene TRBV12-5, with D possibly TRBD2 on 5 matching bases. The CDR3 loop spans 16 amino acids. Trimming shortened V by 0 bases and J by 3 bases, and 11 bases separated the two germline ends. The germline CDR1 and CDR2 sequences are LGHNT and FRNRAP. CDR3 sequence: CASGLVRGSDTGELFF. The CDR3 nucleotides are TGTGCTAGTGGTTTGGTACGGGGTTCCGACACCGGGGAGCTGTTTTTT.

The chain employs TRBV28 and TRBJ2-7, with TRBD2 as a possible D gene (5 bases). There are 13 residues in the CDR3. From germline, CDR1 is MDHEN and CDR2 SYDVKM. Trimming removed 5 bases at V and 9 bases at J, with 17 bases between. CDR3 in DNA: TGTGCCAGCAGTGTAGCGATAAGGGCGGCGCAGTACTTC. Encoded protein: CASSVAIRAAQYF.

The chain links TRBV29-1 to TRBJ1-1; unclear D gene. The CDR3 is 9 residues long. Trimming removed 6 bases from V and 10 bases from J, with 9 bases in between. Germline V gives CDR1 SQVTM, CDR2 ANQGSEA. The CDR3 sequence: CSVVEGAFF. CDR3 DNA sequence: TGCAGCGTCGTGGAGGGAGCTTTCTTT.

The J gene is TRBJ2-2, the V gene TRBV6-5; D is perhaps TRBD1 (5 bases). Trimming pared 7 bases from V and 6 bases from J, leaving 9 bases between. Germline loops: CDR1 MNHEY, CDR2 SVGAGI. CDR3 length: 12 amino acids. The CDR3 here is CASNPGSGELFF. In DNA, the CDR3 is TGTGCCAGCAACCCAGGGTCCGGGGAGCTGTTTTTT.